These T cell receptor beta chains were read from a single sample in a study of CD8 T cells in ankylosing spondylitis. TCRdb re-called the 5' RACE reads with MiXCR, one entry per CDR3 protein. The table records 100,000 or so distinct CDR3 sequences, roughly 9% of them present only once. The sequenced sample was blood, either unsorted or a sorted T cell fraction (not recorded which). The receptor source for this set is a male donor with ankylosing spondylitis. CDR3s include the opening cysteine and the closing phenylalanine or tryptophan. A D gene is named only where the DNA matches it firmly. Where a row states a size, it is once, few, many or the class of an expanded clone; other rows omit it.

j_call: TRBJ2-7; clone_size: NA; d_call: TRBD2; v_call: TRBV20-1; cdr3_aa: CSATGLASNYEQYF; cdr3_nt: TGCAGTGCCACGGGACTAGCCTCGAACTACGAGCAGTACTTC
j_call: TRBJ1-2; clone_size: many; d_call: TRBD1; v_call: TRBV27; cdr3_aa: CASSSGTGPNYGYTF; cdr3_nt: TGTGCCAGCAGTTCCGGGACAGGTCCTAACTATGGCTACACCTTC
j_call: TRBJ2-3; clone_size: many; d_call: NA; v_call: TRBV29-1; cdr3_aa: CSVEESRRANRDTQYF; cdr3_nt: TGCAGCGTTGAAGAGTCGCGCAGGGCAAATCGGGATACGCAGTATTTT
j_call: TRBJ1-1; clone_size: NA; d_call: TRBD1; v_call: TRBV27; cdr3_aa: CASSHGQGPQAFF; cdr3_nt: TGTGCCAGCAGCCACGGACAGGGACCGCAAGCTTTCTTT
j_call: TRBJ1-2; clone_size: NA; d_call: TRBD1; v_call: TRBV7-2; cdr3_aa: CASSLRTGGGRSYGYTF; cdr3_nt: TGTGCCAGCAGCTTAAGGACAGGGGGGGGAAGAAGCTATGGCTACACCTTC
j_call: TRBJ2-1; clone_size: few; d_call: TRBD2; v_call: TRBV7-9; cdr3_aa: CASLPGGDEQFF; cdr3_nt: TGTGCCAGCCTGCCGGGAGGGGATGAGCAGTTCTTC
j_call: TRBJ2-1; clone_size: few; d_call: TRBD2; v_call: TRBV12-3/TRBV12-4; cdr3_aa: CASSYSGNYNEQFF; cdr3_nt: TGTGCCAGCAGTTATAGCGGGAACTACAATGAGCAGTTCTTC
j_call: TRBJ2-1; clone_size: many; d_call: TRBD2; v_call: TRBV10-2; cdr3_aa: CASSVAGVNNEQFF; cdr3_nt: TGCGCCAGCAGCGTAGCGGGAGTTAACAATGAGCAGTTCTTC
j_call: TRBJ1-1; clone_size: many; d_call: NA; v_call: TRBV24-1; cdr3_aa: CATSDLRSAEAFF; cdr3_nt: TGTGCCACCAGTGATTTGCGGAGTGCTGAAGCTTTCTTT
j_call: TRBJ2-1; clone_size: few; d_call: TRBD2; v_call: TRBV6-2/TRBV6-3; cdr3_aa: CASRVREAVDEQFF; cdr3_nt: TGTGCCAGCCGAGTGCGGGAGGCCGTAGATGAGCAGTTCTTC
j_call: TRBJ2-3; clone_size: NA; d_call: TRBD2; v_call: TRBV20-1; cdr3_aa: CSAAHTSGGEEDTQYF; cdr3_nt: TGCAGTGCTGCTCATACTAGCGGAGGGGAGGAAGATACGCAGTATTTT
j_call: TRBJ2-3; clone_size: many; d_call: NA; v_call: TRBV5-1; cdr3_aa: CASSSSDRGTDTQYF; cdr3_nt: TGCGCCAGCAGTTCTAGCGATCGGGGCACAGATACGCAGTATTTT
j_call: TRBJ2-7; clone_size: few; d_call: NA; v_call: TRBV7-6; cdr3_aa: CASSSRQDGYEQYF; cdr3_nt: TGTGCCAGCAGCTCCCGACAGGATGGCTACGAGCAGTACTTC
j_call: TRBJ2-5; clone_size: NA; d_call: NA; v_call: TRBV20-1; cdr3_aa: CSASPSVDQETQYF; cdr3_nt: TGCAGTGCTAGCCCTAGCGTGGACCAAGAGACCCAGTACTTC
j_call: TRBJ2-1; clone_size: many; d_call: NA; v_call: TRBV9; cdr3_aa: CASSDLPEQFF; cdr3_nt: TGTGCCAGCAGCGACCTCCCTGAGCAGTTCTTC
j_call: TRBJ2-1; clone_size: many; d_call: NA; v_call: TRBV12-3/TRBV12-4; cdr3_aa: CASSLFAEYNEQFF; cdr3_nt: TGTGCCAGCAGTTTGTTCGCGGAGTACAATGAGCAGTTCTTC
j_call: TRBJ2-1; clone_size: many; d_call: NA; v_call: TRBV27; cdr3_aa: CASSLTPSGYNEQFF; cdr3_nt: TGTGCCAGCAGTTTAACTCCATCTGGCTACAATGAGCAGTTCTTC
j_call: TRBJ1-1; clone_size: many; d_call: TRBD1; v_call: TRBV12-3/TRBV12-4; cdr3_aa: CASTATGMGTEAFF; cdr3_nt: TGTGCCAGCACTGCGACAGGGATGGGCACTGAAGCTTTCTTT
j_call: TRBJ2-1; clone_size: many; d_call: NA; v_call: TRBV25-1; cdr3_aa: CASSENEQFF; cdr3_nt: TGTGCCAGCAGTGAGAATGAGCAGTTCTTC
j_call: TRBJ2-7; clone_size: NA; d_call: TRBD1; v_call: TRBV20-1; cdr3_aa: CSASPRGPRGYEQYF; cdr3_nt: TGCAGTGCTAGCCCGAGGGGGCCCCGGGGCTACGAGCAGTACTTC
j_call: TRBJ2-1; clone_size: few; d_call: TRBD2; v_call: TRBV14; cdr3_aa: CVSSHAGTSLAEQFF; cdr3_nt: TGTGTCAGCAGCCACGCCGGGACTAGCTTGGCTGAGCAGTTCTTC
j_call: TRBJ2-1; clone_size: many; d_call: TRBD2; v_call: TRBV7-9; cdr3_aa: CASSLWDYPREGQFF; cdr3_nt: TGTGCCAGCAGCTTATGGGACTACCCCAGAGAGGGGCAGTTCTTC
j_call: TRBJ2-1; clone_size: NA; d_call: TRBD2; v_call: TRBV11-2; cdr3_aa: CASSLLAGGSPSYNEQFF; cdr3_nt: TGTGCCAGCAGCCTCCTAGCTGGCGGGAGCCCCTCCTACAATGAGCAGTTCTTC